The 6 T cell receptor beta chains listed next were all sequenced from one sample in a study of blood T cell repertoires in COVID-19. The table came from immunoSEQ multiplex PCR; TCRdb's copy has only in-frame clones and leaves some out. The sample records some 66,000 clones, around 82% being singletons. The material sequenced was peripheral blood. These receptors were taken from a man in his 60s with acute or convalescent COVID-19.

The gene calls are TRBV6-5 and TRBJ1-5; D remains ambiguous. The V end lost 0 bases, the J end lost 1 base, and 7 bases lay between the germline ends. The germline gives CDR1 MNHEY, CDR2 SVGAGI. This CDR3 has 15 residues. CDR3 in DNA: TGTGCCAGCAGTTACTCGGCGGAGAGCAATCAGCCCCAGCATTTT. It specifies CASSYSAESNQPQHF.

The chain uses TRBV6-6 and TRBJ1-2; 12 bases are a match to TRBD1. CDR3 length: 16 residues. Losses at the gene ends were 2 bases for V and 8 bases for J; bases not matched to a gene: 9. Germline CDR1 MNHNY, CDR2 SVGAGI (reference sequence). The CDR3, as DNA: TGTGCCAGCAGTTACCCGGCGGGACAGGGGGCCGAAGGCTACACCTTC. As protein: CASSYPAGQGAEGYTF.

The chain recombines TRBV7-2 with TRBJ2-1; D may be TRBD2 (5 bases). The V and J ends lost 5 bases and 9 bases respectively, with 20 bases between them. This CDR3 spans 15 amino acids. Germline V gives CDR1 SGHTA, CDR2 FQGNSA. CDR3 protein: CASSPRLRGTGEQFF. As DNA, the CDR3 is TGTGCCAGCAGCCCCCGCCTCCGGGGTACCGGTGAGCAGTTCTTC.

The chain employs TRBV9 and TRBJ2-7; perhaps TRBD1 as D (5 bases). The CDR3 has 15 amino acids. CDR1 and CDR2 from the germline V gene are SGDLS and YYNGEE. V was cut by 0 bases and J by 3 bases, with 13 bases left in between. Written as DNA, the CDR3 is TGTGCCAGCAGCGTAGGGCAGGGAAGATACTACGAGCAGTACTTC. Translating it yields CASSVGQGRYYEQYF.

The genes are TRBV6-5 and TRBJ2-2, with a possible D match to TRBD1 (6 bases). There are 14 residues in the CDR3. V lost 4 bases and J lost 4, with 10 bases in between. Germline CDR1 is MNHEY and CDR2 is SVGAGI. DNA of the CDR3: TGTGCCAGCAGTTTAGGACAGTTCACCGGGGAGCTGTTTTTT. As protein: CASSLGQFTGELFF.

The chain is built from TRBV7-2 and TRBJ1-1, with D tentatively TRBD1 (5 bases). V shed 3 bases and J shed 1 base, with 12 bases lying between them. This CDR3 contains 15 residues. Germline CDR1 SGHTA, CDR2 FQGNSA. The CDR3 sequence: CASSLEIDRNTEAFF. The DNA of the CDR3 is TGTGCCAGCAGCTTGGAGATTGACAGGAACACTGAAGCTTTCTTT. Filled out from reference TRBV7-2 and TRBJ1-1, the complete variable domain reads GAGVSQSPSNKVTEKGKDVELRCDPISGHTALYWYRQSLGQGLEFLIYFQGNSAPDKSGLPSDRFSAERTGGSVSTLTIQRTQQEDSAVYLCASSLEIDRNTEAFFGQGTRLTVV.